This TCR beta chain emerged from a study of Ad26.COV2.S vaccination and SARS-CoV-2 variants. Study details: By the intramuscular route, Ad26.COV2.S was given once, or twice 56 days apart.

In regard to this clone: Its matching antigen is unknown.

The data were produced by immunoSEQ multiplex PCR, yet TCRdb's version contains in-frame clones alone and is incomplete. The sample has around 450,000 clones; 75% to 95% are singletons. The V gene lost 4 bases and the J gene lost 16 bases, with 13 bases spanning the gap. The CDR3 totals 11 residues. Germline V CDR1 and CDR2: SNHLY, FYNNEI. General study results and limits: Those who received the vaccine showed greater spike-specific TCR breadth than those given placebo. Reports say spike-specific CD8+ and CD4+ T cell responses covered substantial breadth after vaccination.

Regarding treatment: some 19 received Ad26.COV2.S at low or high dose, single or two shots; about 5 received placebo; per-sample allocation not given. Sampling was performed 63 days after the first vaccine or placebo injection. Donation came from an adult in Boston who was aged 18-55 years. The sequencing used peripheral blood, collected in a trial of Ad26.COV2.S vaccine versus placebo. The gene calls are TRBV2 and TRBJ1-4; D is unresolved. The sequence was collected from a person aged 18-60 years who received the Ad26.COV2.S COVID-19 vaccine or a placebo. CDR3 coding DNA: TGTGCCAGCAGTGCCCTGGCCCTTCCGTTTTTT. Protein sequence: CASSALALPFF. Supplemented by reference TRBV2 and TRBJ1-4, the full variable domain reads EPEVTQTPSHQVTQMGQEVILRCVPISNHLYFYWYRQILGQKVEFLVSFYNNEISEKSEIFDDQFSVERPDGSNFTLKIRSTKLEDSAMYFCASSALALPFFGSGTQLSVL.